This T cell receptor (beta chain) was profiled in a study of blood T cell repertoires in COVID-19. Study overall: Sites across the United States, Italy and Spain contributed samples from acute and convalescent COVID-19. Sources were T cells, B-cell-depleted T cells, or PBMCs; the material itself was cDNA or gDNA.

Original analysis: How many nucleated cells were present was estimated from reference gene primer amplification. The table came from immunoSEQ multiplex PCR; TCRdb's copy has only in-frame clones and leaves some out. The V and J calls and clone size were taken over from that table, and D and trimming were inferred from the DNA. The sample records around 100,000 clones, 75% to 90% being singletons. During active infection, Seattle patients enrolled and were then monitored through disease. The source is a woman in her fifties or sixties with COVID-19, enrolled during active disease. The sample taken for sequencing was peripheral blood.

The CDR3 region is CASSPTGQGITEAFF. The CDR3 DNA reads TGCGCCAGCAGCCCCACGGGACAGGGAATCACTGAAGCTTTCTTT. The chain couples TRBV5-1 to TRBJ1-1, with 9 nucleotides matching TRBD1. V lost 4 bases, J lost 4 bases, and 8 bases stayed unmatched. The CDR3 contains 15 residues. CDR1 and CDR2 (germline): SGHRS, YFSETQ.